The 25 T cell receptor beta chains below were found in one sample sequenced in a study of blood T cell repertoires in COVID-19. Profiled with immunoSEQ multiplex PCR; TCRdb holds only in-frame clones, not every one. The sample lists 350,000 to 500,000 clones; around 90% were seen once. Source material: peripheral blood. These receptors were obtained from a man aged 18-30 years with COVID-19, enrolled during active disease.

This clone was picked up one time. J is TRBJ1-1 and V is TRBV7-9; maybe TRBD1 (6 bases). The CDR3 loop spans 15 amino acids. Germline CDR1 is SEHNR and CDR2 is FQNEAQ (reference sequence). The germline V and J ends were trimmed by 1 base and 5 bases, with 14 bases remaining between them. The CDR3 DNA reads TGTGCCAGCAGCTTAGGGCAGGGGATGTATACTGAAGCTTTCTTT. This encodes CASSLGQGMYTEAFF. Together with reference TRBV7-9 and TRBJ1-1, the CDR3 gives the full variable domain: DTGVSQNPRHKITKRGQNVTFRCDPISEHNRLYWYRQTLGQGPEFLTYFQNEAQLEKSRLLSDRFSAERPKGSFSTLEIQRTEQGDSAMYLCASSLGQGMYTEAFFGQGTRLTVV.

J is TRBJ2-1 and V is TRBV18, with TRBD2 matching over 10 bases. There are 16 residues in the CDR3. V lost 2 bases, J lost 7 bases, and 8 bases stayed unmatched. Germline V gives CDR1 KGHSH, CDR2 LQKENI. In DNA, the CDR3 is TGTGCCAGCTCACCATCGGGTTCTAGCGGGAGAAATGAGCAGTTCTTC. Protein: CASSPSGSSGRNEQFF.

As for this clone: Other DNA sequences in the same sample also yield this CDR3. V and J are TRBV7-9 and TRBJ2-5, with D hard to call. V dropped 3 bases and J dropped 2 bases, with 7 bases sitting between them. This CDR3 comprises 13 residues. CDR1 and CDR2 from the germline V gene are SEHNR and FQNEAQ (reference sequence). The CDR3 DNA reads TGTGCCAGCAGCTTGGCCGCTCAAGAGACCCAGTACTTC. It yields the protein CASSLAAQETQYF.

This clone has just a few counts. This sequence joins TRBV4-1 and TRBJ1-6; D not resolved. Trimming took 0 bases from V and 10 from J, leaving 13 bases between them. CDR1 and CDR2 (germline): MGHRA, YSYEKL. The CDR3 extends over 15 amino acids. The CDR3 loop reads CASSQEYQQHSPLHF. CDR3 bases: TGCGCCAGCAGCCAAGAGTATCAACAGCACTCACCCCTCCACTTT.

This chain links TRBV7-9 with TRBJ2-1, with D possibly matching TRBD1 (5 bases). Germline V gene lookup returns CDR1 SEHNR and CDR2 FQNEAQ (reference sequence). The CDR3 is made up of 14 amino acids. The DNA for the CDR3 is TGTGCTATCAAAACAGGTTCCAACTACAATGAGCAGTTCTTC. It yields the protein CAIKTGSNYNEQFF.

This clone appeared a few times. The rearrangement joins TRBV6-4 to TRBJ2-3; TRBD2 matches 8 bases. Unmatched junction bases numbered 0, after V lost 3 bases and J lost 1 base. The CDR3 has 14 amino acids. CDR1 and CDR2 (germline): MRHNA, SNTAGT. The CDR3 DNA reads as TGTGCCAGCAGTGAGCGGGGGGGCACAGATACGCAGTATTTT. It yields the protein CASSERGGTDTQYF.

This clone was seen a single time. The V and J genes are TRBV15 and TRBJ2-7; 10 bases line up with TRBD2. V shed 5 bases and J 4 bases; nucleotides not matched to a gene: 11. Germline CDR1 reads LNHNV; CDR2 reads YYDKDF (reference sequence). The length of the CDR3 is 16 residues. DNA for the CDR3: TGTGCCACCAGCTCCCCCACTAGCGGGGACGTTTACGAGCAGTACTTC. Translated: CATSSPTSGDVYEQYF.

The V call is TRBV4-1, the J call TRBJ1-6; D gene uncertain. V was pared by 0 bases and J by 4 bases, with 10 bases between. The CDR3 extends over 16 amino acids. In germline, CDR1 is MGHRA, CDR2 YSYEKL. The CDR3 bases are TGCGCCAGCAGCCAAGACGTCGCGGCATATAATTCACCCCTCCACTTT. Translated: CASSQDVAAYNSPLHF.

V usage is TRBV5-5 and J usage is TRBJ1-4, with D perhaps matching TRBD1 (5 bases). The length of the CDR3 is 15 residues. Germline values: CDR1 SGHKS, CDR2 YYEKEE (reference sequence). Trimming shortened V by 0 bases and J by 8 bases, and 14 bases separated the two germline ends. The CDR3 sequence is CASSLGAGGLEKLFF. The CDR3 DNA sequence: TGTGCCAGCAGCTTGGGTGCCGGGGGTTTGGAAAAACTGTTTTTT.

In its sample, this clone was seen once. The chain uses TRBV2 and TRBJ2-3; TRBD2 aligns across 9 bases. Germline V gives CDR1 SNHLY, CDR2 FYNNEI. This CDR3 has 15 amino acids. Trimming removed 7 bases from V and 2 bases from J; junction bases left unmatched: 7. The CDR3 spells CASTGSGGFTDTQYF. CDR3 nucleotides: TGTGCCAGCACGGGAAGCGGGGGGTTCACAGATACGCAGTATTTT.

The chain employs TRBV21-1 and TRBJ2-3; the table gives TRBD2 as D, unverified against the DNA. TRBV21-1 is designated a pseudogene. The CDR3 totals 19 residues. The CDR3 loop reads CASSKACSPAGDITDTQYF. For the CDR3, the DNA is TGTGCCAGCAGCAAAGCGTGTTCCCCCGCGGGGGACATCACAGATACGCAGTATTTT.

This clone was observed a few times. The gene calls are TRBV2 and TRBJ1-6; 7 bases map to TRBD1. Germline V gene sequence: CDR1 SNHLY, CDR2 FYNNEI. The CDR3 runs 14 residues. The V gene end was trimmed by 4 bases and the J gene end by 10 bases; junction bases not matched to a gene: 7. The CDR3 DNA reads as TGTGCCAGCAGTGCCGAGCCAGGGGGATCACCCCTCCACTTT. Its protein is CASSAEPGGSPLHF.

This chain uses TRBV19 with TRBJ1-6; perhaps TRBD1 as D (6 bases). The germline V and J ends were trimmed by 7 bases and 6 bases, with 16 bases remaining between them. The length of the CDR3 is 15 residues. In germline, CDR1 is LNHDA, CDR2 SQIVND (reference sequence). The CDR3, as DNA: TGTGCCAGTACCCGAACGACAGGACTTAATTCACCCCTCCACTTT. Translation: CASTRTTGLNSPLHF.

This chain joins TRBV7-9 and TRBJ2-1; the match to TRBD2 covers 14 bases. With V trimmed by 5 bases and J by 10 bases, 7 bases remained unmatched. CDR1 is SEHNR, CDR2 FQNEAQ, per germline (reference sequence). The CDR3 runs to 15 residues. DNA for the CDR3: TGTGCCAGCAGCCGGACTAGCGGGAGGCCCGACGAGCAGTTCTTC. This sequence encodes CASSRTSGRPDEQFF.

This sequence joins TRBV29-1 and TRBJ1-1, with 9 bases fitting TRBD1. Germline V gene data show CDR1 as SQVTM and CDR2 as ANQGSEA. The junction had 10 bases not matched to a gene; V was cut back by 3 bases and J by 11 bases. The CDR3 contains 13 residues. CDR3 bases: TGCAGCGTTGAGCTGGGGGACAGGGTGGGGGCTTTCTTT. Protein: CSVELGDRVGAFF. The complete variable domain, with remaining parts taken from reference TRBV29-1 and TRBJ1-1, reads SAVISQKPSRDICQRGTSLTIQCQVDSQVTMMFWYRQQPGQSLTLIATANQGSEATYESGFVIDKFPISRPNLTFSTLTVSNMSPEDSSIYLCSVELGDRVGAFFGQGTRLTVV.

In this sample, this clone turned up a few times. In the same sample, other DNA sequences code for this CDR3. The chain is built from TRBV3-1 (or the pseudogene TRBV3-2) and TRBJ2-7, with 9 positions matching TRBD2. This CDR3 comprises 13 residues. J lost 4 bases, V lost 4 bases, and 2 bases had no gene match. The germline CDR1 and CDR2 sequences are LGHDT and YNNKEL (reference sequence). The CDR3 protein is CASSRGLAYEQYF. CDR3 DNA sequence: TGTGCCAGCAGCCGGGGACTAGCTTACGAGCAGTACTTC.

The rearrangement uses TRBV10-2 and TRBJ1-6; D is unclear. The CDR3 contains 13 residues. V was trimmed by 7 bases and J by 9 bases, leaving 13 bases between them. Germline lookup yields CDR1 WSHSY and CDR2 SAAADI. This CDR3 reads CASKGGFGSPLHF. CDR3 nucleotide sequence: TGCGCCAGCAAGGGAGGGTTTGGTTCACCCCTCCACTTT.

The V call is TRBV10-3, the J call TRBJ1-6; 8 bases line up with TRBD1. V dropped 10 bases and J dropped 6; count of bases not matched to a gene: 5. Germline lookup yields CDR1 ENHRY and CDR2 SYGVKD. The CDR3 is made up of 13 amino acids. This chain's CDR3 is CATLTGANSPLHF. The CDR3 DNA follows: TGTGCCACCCTGACAGGGGCTAATTCACCCCTCCACTTT.

The rearrangement links TRBV6-5 to TRBJ1-2, with D unresolved. Trimming stripped 5 bases from V and 7 bases from J, with 11 bases between. The CDR3 sequence is 12 residues long. Germline V gives CDR1 MNHEY, CDR2 SVGAGI. The CDR3 region is CASSPGSAGYTF. The CDR3 coding sequence is TGTGCCAGCAGTCCCGGGTCCGCTGGCTACACCTTC.

The gene calls are TRBV19 and TRBJ1-2; TRBD1 might be the D (6 bases). Per germline, CDR1 LNHDA and CDR2 SQIVND (reference sequence). CDR3 length: 15 residues. Between the trimmed V and J ends, which lost 0 bases and 6 bases, there was a span of 14 bases. For the CDR3, the DNA is TGTGCCAGTAGTATAGAAAACAGGGCTGGGGATGGCTACACCTTC. This translates into CASSIENRAGDGYTF.

The rearrangement joins TRBV2 to TRBJ2-5; D call uncertain. Germline CDR1 is SNHLY and CDR2 is FYNNEI. There are 12 residues in the CDR3. The V end lost 6 bases, the J end lost 2 bases, and 7 bases lay between the germline ends. CDR3 nucleotide sequence: TGTGCCAGCAGACAAGATCAAGAGACCCAGTACTTC. As protein: CASRQDQETQYF.

The chain couples TRBV2 to TRBJ2-3, with 8 bases lining up with TRBD1. This CDR3 has 15 amino acids. Germline-derived CDR1 and CDR2 are SNHLY and FYNNEI. Losses at the gene ends were 5 bases for V and 2 bases for J; bases not matched to a gene: 6. This chain's CDR3 is CASSPTGVNTDTQYF. DNA of the CDR3: TGTGCCAGCAGTCCGACAGGGGTTAACACAGATACGCAGTATTTT.

The genes are TRBV6-1 and TRBJ1-3, with D tentatively TRBD1 (5 bases). The CDR3 covers 16 residues. V was cut by 3 bases and J by 0 bases, with 12 bases left in between. CDR1 is MNHNS and CDR2 is SASEGT in the germline V gene. CDR3 sequence (DNA): TGTGCCAGCAGTGAGTATCGGACACTCTCTGGAAACACCATATATTTT. Its translation: CASSEYRTLSGNTIYF.

The rearrangement uses TRBV5-1 and TRBJ1-2; 7 bases align to TRBD1. The CDR3 is 16 amino acids. The V gene's germline CDR1 is SGHRS and CDR2 YFSETQ. Losses at the gene ends were 2 bases for V and 2 bases for J; bases not matched to a gene: 9. This CDR3 reads CASSFGPGQSNYGYTF. CDR3 DNA: TGCGCCAGCAGCTTCGGTCCGGGACAGTCAAACTATGGCTACACCTTC.

V usage is TRBV15 and J usage is TRBJ2-5; TRBD2 matches at 13 bases. CDR1 is LNHNV and CDR2 is YYDKDF in the germline V gene (reference sequence). The CDR3 sequence is 16 residues long. Trimming cost V 5 bases and J 2 bases; bases outside gene matches: 5. CDR3 residues: CATSEGLAGPQETQYF. CDR3 nucleotides: TGTGCCACCAGCGAGGGACTAGCGGGACCACAAGAGACCCAGTACTTC.